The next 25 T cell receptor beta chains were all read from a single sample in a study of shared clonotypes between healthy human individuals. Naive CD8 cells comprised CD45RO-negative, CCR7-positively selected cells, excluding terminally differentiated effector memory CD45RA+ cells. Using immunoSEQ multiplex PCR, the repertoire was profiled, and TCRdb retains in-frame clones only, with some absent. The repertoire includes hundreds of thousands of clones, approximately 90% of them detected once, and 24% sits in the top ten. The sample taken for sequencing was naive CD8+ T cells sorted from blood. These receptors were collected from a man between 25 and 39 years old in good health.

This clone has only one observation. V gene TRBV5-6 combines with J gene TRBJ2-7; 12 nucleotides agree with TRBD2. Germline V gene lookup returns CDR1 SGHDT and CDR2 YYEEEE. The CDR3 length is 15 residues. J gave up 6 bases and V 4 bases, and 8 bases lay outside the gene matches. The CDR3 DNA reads TGTGCCAGCAGCCGGACTAGCGGGAATTCAGCCGAGCAGTACTTC. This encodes CASSRTSGNSAEQYF.

DNA of the CDR3: TGTGCCAGCAGTTTAACGGGGCGCGACACAGATACGCAGTATTTT. The encoded protein is CASSLTGRDTDTQYF. The chain combines TRBV27 with TRBJ2-3, with D possibly being TRBD1 or TRBD2 (5 bases each). The CDR3 totals 15 residues. Trimming cost V 2 bases and J 2 bases, with 11 bases left between them. Germline CDR1 reads MNHEY; CDR2 reads SMNVEV (reference sequence).

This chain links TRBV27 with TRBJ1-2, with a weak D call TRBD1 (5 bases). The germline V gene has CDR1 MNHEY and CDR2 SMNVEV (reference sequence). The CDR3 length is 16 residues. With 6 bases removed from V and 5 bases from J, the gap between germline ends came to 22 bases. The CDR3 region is CASSPSVGDRGYGYTF. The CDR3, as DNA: TGTGCCAGCAGCCCCTCGGTCGGGGACCGGGGGTATGGCTACACCTTC.

The CDR3 bases are TGTGCCAGAAGCACCTATAATCCGGGGACTCCCATTAATCAGCCCCAGCATTTT. Translation: CARSTYNPGTPINQPQHF. This chain links TRBV5-3 with TRBJ1-5, with D maybe TRBD1 (5 bases). TRBV5-3 is designated an ORF whose function remains uncertain. With 4 bases removed from V and 4 bases from J, the gap between germline ends came to 24 bases. The CDR3 length is 18 residues.

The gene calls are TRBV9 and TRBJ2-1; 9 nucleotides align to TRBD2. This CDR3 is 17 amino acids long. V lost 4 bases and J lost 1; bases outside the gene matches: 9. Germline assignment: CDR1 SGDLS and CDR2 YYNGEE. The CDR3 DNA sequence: TGTGCCAGCAGCACGCGACTAGCGGCTTTATCCTACAATGAGCAGTTCTTC. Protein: CASSTRLAALSYNEQFF.

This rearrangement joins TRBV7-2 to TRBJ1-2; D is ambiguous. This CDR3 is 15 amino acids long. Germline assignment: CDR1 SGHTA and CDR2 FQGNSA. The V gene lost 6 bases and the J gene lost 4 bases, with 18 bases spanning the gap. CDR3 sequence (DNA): TGTGCCAGCAGTCTACCCCTTCTTGTGGGCTATGGCTACACCTTC. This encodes CASSLPLLVGYGYTF.

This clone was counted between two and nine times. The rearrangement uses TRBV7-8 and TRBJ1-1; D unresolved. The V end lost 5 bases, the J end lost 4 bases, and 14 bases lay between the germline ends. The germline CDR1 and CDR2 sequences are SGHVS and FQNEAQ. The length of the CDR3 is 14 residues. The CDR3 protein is CASSEIAGSTEAFF. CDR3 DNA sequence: TGTGCCAGCAGCGAAATCGCGGGGTCCACTGAAGCTTTCTTT.

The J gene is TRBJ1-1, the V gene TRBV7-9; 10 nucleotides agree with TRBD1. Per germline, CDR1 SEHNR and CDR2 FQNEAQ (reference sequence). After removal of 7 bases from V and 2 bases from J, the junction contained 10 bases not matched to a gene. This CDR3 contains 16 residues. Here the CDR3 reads CASTRDRGRVNTEAFF. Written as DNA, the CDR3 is TGTGCCAGCACGAGGGACAGGGGCCGGGTAAACACTGAAGCTTTCTTT.

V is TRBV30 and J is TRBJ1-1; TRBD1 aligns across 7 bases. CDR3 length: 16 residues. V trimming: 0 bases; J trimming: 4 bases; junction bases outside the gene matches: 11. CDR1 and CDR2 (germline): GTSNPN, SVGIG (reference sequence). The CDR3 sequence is CAWSVGGQPRTTEAFF. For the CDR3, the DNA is TGTGCCTGGAGTGTAGGGGGACAGCCAAGAACCACTGAAGCTTTCTTT. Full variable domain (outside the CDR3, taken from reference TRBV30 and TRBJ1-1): SQTIHQWPATLVQPVGSPLSLECTVEGTSNPNLYWYRQAAGRGLQLLFYSVGIGQISSEVPQNLSASRPQDRQFILSSKKLLLSDSGFYLCAWSVGGQPRTTEAFFGQGTRLTVV.

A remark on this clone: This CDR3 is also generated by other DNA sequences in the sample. In DNA, the CDR3 is TGTGCCAGCAGTCTACTAGCGGGGAGCTCCTACGAGCAGTACTTC. As protein: CASSLLAGSSYEQYF. This chain connects TRBV27 to TRBJ2-7, with 10 bases fitting TRBD2. The CDR3 consists of 15 residues. V dropped 5 bases and J dropped 0; count of bases not matched to a gene: 4. Germline V gives CDR1 MNHEY, CDR2 SMNVEV (reference sequence).

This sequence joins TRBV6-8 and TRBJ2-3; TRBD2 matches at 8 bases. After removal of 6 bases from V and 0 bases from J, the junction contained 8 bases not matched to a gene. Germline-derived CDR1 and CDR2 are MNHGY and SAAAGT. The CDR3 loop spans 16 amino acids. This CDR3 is CASSFGSGESTDTQYF. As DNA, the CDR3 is TGTGCCAGCAGCTTTGGTAGCGGGGAAAGCACAGATACGCAGTATTTT.

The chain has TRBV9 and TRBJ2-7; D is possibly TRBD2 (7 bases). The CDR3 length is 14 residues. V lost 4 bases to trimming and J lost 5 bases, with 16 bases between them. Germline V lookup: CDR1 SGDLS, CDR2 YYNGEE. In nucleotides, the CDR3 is TGTGCCAGCAGCCCATGGGGGGGGGCCAACGAGCAGTACTTC. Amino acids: CASSPWGGANEQYF.

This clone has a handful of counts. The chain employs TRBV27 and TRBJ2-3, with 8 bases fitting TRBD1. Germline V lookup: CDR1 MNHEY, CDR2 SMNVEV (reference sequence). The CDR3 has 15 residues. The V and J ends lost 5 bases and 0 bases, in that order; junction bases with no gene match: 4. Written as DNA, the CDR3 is TGTGCCAGCAGTGCTTACAGGGGGAGCACAGATACGCAGTATTTT. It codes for CASSAYRGSTDTQYF.

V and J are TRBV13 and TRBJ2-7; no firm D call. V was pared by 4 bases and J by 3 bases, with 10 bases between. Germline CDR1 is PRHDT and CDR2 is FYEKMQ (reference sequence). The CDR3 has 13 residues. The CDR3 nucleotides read TGTGCCAGCAGCTCCGGGCCATACTACGAGCAGTACTTC. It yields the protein CASSSGPYYEQYF.

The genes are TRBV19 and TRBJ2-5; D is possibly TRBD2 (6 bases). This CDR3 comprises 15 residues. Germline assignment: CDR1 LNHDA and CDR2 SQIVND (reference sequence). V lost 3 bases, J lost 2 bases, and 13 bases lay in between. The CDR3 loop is CASSILAGRQETQYF. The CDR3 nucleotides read TGTGCCAGTAGTATTCTCGCAGGGAGGCAAGAGACCCAGTACTTC. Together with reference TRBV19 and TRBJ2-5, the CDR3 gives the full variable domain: DGGITQSPKYLFRKEGQNVTLSCEQNLNHDAMYWYRQDPGQGLRLIYYSQIVNDFQKGDIAEGYSVSREKKESFPLTVTSAQKNPTAFYLCASSILAGRQETQYFGPGTRLLVL.

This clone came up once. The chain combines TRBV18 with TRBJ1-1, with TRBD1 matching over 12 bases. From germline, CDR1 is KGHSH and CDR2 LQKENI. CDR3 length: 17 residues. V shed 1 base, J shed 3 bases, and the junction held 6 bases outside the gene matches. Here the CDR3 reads CASSPLPGQGADTEAFF. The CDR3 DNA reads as TGTGCCAGCTCACCACTTCCGGGACAGGGGGCGGACACTGAAGCTTTCTTT.

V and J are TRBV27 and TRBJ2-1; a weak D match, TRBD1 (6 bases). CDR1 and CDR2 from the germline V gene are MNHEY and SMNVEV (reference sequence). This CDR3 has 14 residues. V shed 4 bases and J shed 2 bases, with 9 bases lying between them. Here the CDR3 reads CASSSRDTYNEQFF. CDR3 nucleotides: TGTGCCAGCAGTTCTAGGGACACCTACAATGAGCAGTTCTTC.

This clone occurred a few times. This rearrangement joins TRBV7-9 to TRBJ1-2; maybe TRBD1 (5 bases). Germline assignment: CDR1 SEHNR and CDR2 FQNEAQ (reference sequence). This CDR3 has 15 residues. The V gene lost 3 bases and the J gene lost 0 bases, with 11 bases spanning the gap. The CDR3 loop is CASSFQDRPNYGYTF. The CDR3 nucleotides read TGTGCCAGCAGCTTTCAAGACAGACCTAACTATGGCTACACCTTC.

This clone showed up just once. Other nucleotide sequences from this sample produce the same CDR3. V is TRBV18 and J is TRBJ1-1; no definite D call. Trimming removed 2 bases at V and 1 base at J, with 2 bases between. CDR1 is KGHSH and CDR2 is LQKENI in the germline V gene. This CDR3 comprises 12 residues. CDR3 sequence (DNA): TGTGCCAGCTCACCAGCGAACACTGAAGCTTTCTTT. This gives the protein CASSPANTEAFF.

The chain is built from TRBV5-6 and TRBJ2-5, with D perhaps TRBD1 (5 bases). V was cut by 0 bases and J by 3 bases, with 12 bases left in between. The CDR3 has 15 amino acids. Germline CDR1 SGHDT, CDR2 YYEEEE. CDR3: CASSLVAETEETQYF. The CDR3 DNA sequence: TGTGCCAGCAGCTTGGTTGCTGAGACAGAAGAGACCCAGTACTTC.

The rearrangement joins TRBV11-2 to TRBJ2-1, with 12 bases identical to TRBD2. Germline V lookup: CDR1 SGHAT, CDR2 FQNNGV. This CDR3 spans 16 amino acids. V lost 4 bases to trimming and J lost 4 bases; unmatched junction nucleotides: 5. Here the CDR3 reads CASSSRTSGTYNEQFF. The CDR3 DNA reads TGTGCCAGCAGCTCCCGGACTAGCGGGACTTACAATGAGCAGTTCTTC.

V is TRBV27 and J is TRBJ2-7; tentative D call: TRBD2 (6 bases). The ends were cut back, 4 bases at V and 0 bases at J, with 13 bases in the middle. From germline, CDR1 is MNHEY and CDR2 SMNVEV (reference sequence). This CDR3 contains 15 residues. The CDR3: CASSWGDPNSYEQYF. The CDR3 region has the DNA TGTGCCAGCAGTTGGGGGGACCCGAACTCCTACGAGCAGTACTTC.

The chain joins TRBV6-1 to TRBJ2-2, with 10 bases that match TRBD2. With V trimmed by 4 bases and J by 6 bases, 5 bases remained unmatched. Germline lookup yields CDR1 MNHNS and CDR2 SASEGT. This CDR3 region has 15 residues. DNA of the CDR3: TGTGCCAGCAGTGGAAGCGGGAGGGCCGCCGGGGAGCTGTTTTTT. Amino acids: CASSGSGRAAGELFF.

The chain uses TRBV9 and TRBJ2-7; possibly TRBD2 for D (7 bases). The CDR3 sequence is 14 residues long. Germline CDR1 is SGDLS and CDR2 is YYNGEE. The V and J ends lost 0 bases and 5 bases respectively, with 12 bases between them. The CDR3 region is CASSVAGGAHEQYF. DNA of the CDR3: TGTGCCAGCAGCGTAGCTGGGGGGGCCCACGAGCAGTACTTC.

CDR3: CASSPRALADSVVRNTGELFF. CDR3 nucleotides: TGTGCCAGCTCACCCCGTGCCCTAGCGGACTCCGTTGTTCGAAACACCGGGGAGCTGTTTTTT. The chain recombines TRBV18 with TRBJ2-2; 7 bases line up with TRBD2. Per germline, CDR1 KGHSH and CDR2 LQKENI. The junction had 21 bases not matched to a gene; V was cut back by 3 bases and J by 2 bases. CDR3 length: 21 residues.